These 7 T cell receptor beta chains originate from one sample sequenced in a study of graft-versus-host responses after intestinal transplantation. TCRdb's table, derived via immunoSEQ multiplex PCR, lists solely in-frame clones and lacks some. Among 150,000 or so clones listed, over 90% were seen once. These receptors are not linked to any known antigen. The sequencing here drew on unstimulated CD4+ T cells sorted from spleen or lymph node cells, taken before intestinal transplant. The receptors were gathered from a human donor who received an intestinal transplant.

The chain couples TRBV29-1 to TRBJ2-3; 10 bases fit TRBD1. Germline V gives CDR1 SQVTM, CDR2 ANQGSEA. The CDR3 sequence is 14 residues long. V gave up 7 bases and J gave up 2 bases; unmatched junction bases: 6. This chain's CDR3 is CSAAGQGFTDTQYF. The CDR3 nucleotides read TGCAGCGCTGCGGGACAGGGGTTCACAGATACGCAGTATTTT.

The rearrangement links TRBV7-9 to TRBJ2-3; D is perhaps TRBD1 (5 bases). Trimming cost V 5 bases and J 3 bases, with 18 bases left between them. This CDR3 region has 16 residues. The germline CDR1 and CDR2 sequences are SEHNR and FQNEAQ (reference sequence). The CDR3 sequence is CASSPSLGLGTDTQYF. DNA of the CDR3: TGTGCCAGCAGCCCTTCGTTGGGGCTGGGGACAGATACGCAGTATTTT.

This chain connects TRBV5-1 to TRBJ1-3, with TRBD1 as a possible D gene (5 bases). The CDR3 runs to 14 residues. The germline V gene has CDR1 SGHRS and CDR2 YFSETQ. With 0 bases removed from V and 4 bases from J, the gap between germline ends came to 8 bases. The DNA of the CDR3 is TGCGCCAGCAGCTTGGGACAGAAAGGAAACACCATATATTTT. Protein: CASSLGQKGNTIYF.

The J gene is TRBJ2-6, the V gene TRBV19, with D unresolved. Trimming cost V 7 bases and J 2 bases, with 12 bases left between them. Germline V lookup: CDR1 LNHDA, CDR2 SQIVND (reference sequence). The CDR3 consists of 15 residues. The CDR3 coding sequence is TGTGCCAGTACAGGTGGGCAGGCTGGGGCCAACGTCCTGACTTTC. It translates to CASTGGQAGANVLTF.

The chain joins TRBV28 to TRBJ2-7; 7 bases match TRBD2. CDR3 length equals 15 residues. V was clipped by 1 base and J by 2 bases; unmatched bases: 5. From germline, CDR1 is MDHEN and CDR2 SYDVKM. The CDR3 DNA is TGTGCCAGCAGTTTATCTGGGGGGGTAACCTACGAGCAGTACTTC. As protein: CASSLSGGVTYEQYF.

This clone was recorded a few times. The chain recombines TRBV11-2 with TRBJ2-7, with TRBD2 as a possible D gene (5 bases). The ends were cut back, 1 base at V and 4 bases at J, with 11 bases in the middle. CDR3 length equals 14 residues. CDR1 and CDR2 from the germline V gene are SGHAT and FQNNGV. Here the CDR3 DNA reads TGTGCCAGCAGCTTAGTCCCTAGCTGGTACGAGCAGTACTTC. This gives the protein CASSLVPSWYEQYF.

The genes are TRBV7-8 and TRBJ1-1, with a tentative D call TRBD1 (6 bases). Germline V lookup: CDR1 SGHVS, CDR2 FQNEAQ. The CDR3 extends over 15 amino acids. V lost 3 bases and J 3 bases, leaving 14 bases between the germline ends. In DNA form, the CDR3 reads TGTGCCAGCAGCTTCCGGGCACAGGGAGACACTGAAGCTTTCTTT. This codes for CASSFRAQGDTEAFF.